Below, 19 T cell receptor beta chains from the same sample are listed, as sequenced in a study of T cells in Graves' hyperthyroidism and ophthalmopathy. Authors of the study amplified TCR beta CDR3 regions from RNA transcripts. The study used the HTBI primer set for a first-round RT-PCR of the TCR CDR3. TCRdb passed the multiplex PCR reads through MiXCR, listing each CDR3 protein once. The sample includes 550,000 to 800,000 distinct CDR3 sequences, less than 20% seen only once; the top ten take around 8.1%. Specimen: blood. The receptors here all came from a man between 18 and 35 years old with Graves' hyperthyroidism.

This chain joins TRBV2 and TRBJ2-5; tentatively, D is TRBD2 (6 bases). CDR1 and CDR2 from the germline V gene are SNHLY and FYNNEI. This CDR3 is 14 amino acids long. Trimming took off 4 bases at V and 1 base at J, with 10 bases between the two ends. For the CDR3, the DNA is TGTGCCAGCAGTGGTTGGGACTCCCAAGAGACCCAGTACTTC. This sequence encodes CASSGWDSQETQYF.

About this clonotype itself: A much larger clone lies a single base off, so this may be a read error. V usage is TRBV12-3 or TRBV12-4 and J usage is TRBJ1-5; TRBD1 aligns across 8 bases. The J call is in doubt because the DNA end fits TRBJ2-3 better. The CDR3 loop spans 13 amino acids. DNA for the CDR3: TGTGCCAGCAGTTCAGGGGGCAGACAGCCCCAGTATTTT. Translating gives CASSSGGRQPQYF.

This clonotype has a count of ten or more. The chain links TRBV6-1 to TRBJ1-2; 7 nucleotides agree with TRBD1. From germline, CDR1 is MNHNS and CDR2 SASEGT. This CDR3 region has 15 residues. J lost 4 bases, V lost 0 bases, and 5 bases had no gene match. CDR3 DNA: TGTGCCAGCAGTGAAGCTTGGGACAGACCCTATGGCTACACCTTC. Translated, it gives CASSEAWDRPYGYTF.

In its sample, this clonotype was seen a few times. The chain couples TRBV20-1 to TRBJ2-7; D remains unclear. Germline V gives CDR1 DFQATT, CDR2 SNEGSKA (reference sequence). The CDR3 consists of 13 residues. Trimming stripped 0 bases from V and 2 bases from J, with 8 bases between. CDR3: CSARDSTTYEQYF. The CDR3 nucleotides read TGCAGTGCTAGAGACAGTACAACCTACGAGCAGTACTTC.

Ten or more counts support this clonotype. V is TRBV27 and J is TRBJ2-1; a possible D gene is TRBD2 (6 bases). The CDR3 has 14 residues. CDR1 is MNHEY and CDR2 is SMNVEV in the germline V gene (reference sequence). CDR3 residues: CVTSPRLANNEQFF. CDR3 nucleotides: TGTGTCACCAGCCCCCGGCTAGCGAACAATGAGCAGTTCTTC.

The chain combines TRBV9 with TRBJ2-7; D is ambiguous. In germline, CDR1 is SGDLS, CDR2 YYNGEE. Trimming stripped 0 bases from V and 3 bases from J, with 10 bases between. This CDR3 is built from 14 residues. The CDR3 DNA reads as TGTGCCAGCAGCGTAGCGGACGGAAACTACGAGCAGTACTTC. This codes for CASSVADGNYEQYF.

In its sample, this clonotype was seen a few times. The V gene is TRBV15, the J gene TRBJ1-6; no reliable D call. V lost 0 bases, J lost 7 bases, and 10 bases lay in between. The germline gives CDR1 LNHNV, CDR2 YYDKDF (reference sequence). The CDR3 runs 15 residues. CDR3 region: CATSREPFGNSPLHF. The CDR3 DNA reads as TGTGCCACCAGCAGAGAACCCTTCGGGAATTCACCCCTCCACTTT. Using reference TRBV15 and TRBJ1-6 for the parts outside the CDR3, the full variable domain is DAMVIQNPRYQVTQFGKPVTLSCSQTLNHNVMYWYQQKSSQAPKLLFHYYDKDFNNEADTPDNFQSRRPNTSFCFLDIRSPGLGDTAMYLCATSREPFGNSPLHFGNGTRLTVT.

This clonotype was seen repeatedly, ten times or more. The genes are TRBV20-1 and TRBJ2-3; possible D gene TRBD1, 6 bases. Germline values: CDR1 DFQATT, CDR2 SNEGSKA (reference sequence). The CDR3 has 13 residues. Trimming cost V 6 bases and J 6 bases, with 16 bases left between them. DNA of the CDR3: TGCAGTGCCACGCAGGGGTTCAGGGATACGCAGTATTTT. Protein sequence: CSATQGFRDTQYF.

DNA for the CDR3: TGTGCCAGCAGTGGCGGGACAGGGTATTGGGGTGAAGCTTTCTTT. This gives the protein CASSGGTGYWGEAFF. The chain links TRBV27 to TRBJ1-1; TRBD1 agrees at 9 bases. The CDR3 has 15 amino acids. CDR1 MNHEY and CDR2 SMNVEV come from the germline V gene (reference sequence). The V and J ends lost 5 bases and 7 bases, in that order; junction bases with no gene match: 11.

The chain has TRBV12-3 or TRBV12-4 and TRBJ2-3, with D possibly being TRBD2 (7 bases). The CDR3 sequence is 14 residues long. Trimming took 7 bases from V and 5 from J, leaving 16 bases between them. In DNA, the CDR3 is TGTGCCAGCACCTCCGGGGGGCGGGTAGATACGCAGTATTTT. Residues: CASTSGGRVDTQYF.

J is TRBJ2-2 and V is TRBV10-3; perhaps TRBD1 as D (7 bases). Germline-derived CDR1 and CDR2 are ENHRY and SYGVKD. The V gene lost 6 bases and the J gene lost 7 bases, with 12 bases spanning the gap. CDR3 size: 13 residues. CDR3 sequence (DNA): TGTGCCATCAGCCCAGGGGGGAACGGGGAGCTGTTTTTT. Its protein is CAISPGGNGELFF.

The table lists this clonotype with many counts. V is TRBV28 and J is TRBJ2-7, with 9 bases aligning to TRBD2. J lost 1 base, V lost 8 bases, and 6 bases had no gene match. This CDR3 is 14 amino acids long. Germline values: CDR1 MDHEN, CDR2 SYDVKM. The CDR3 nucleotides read TGTGCCAGCGGCCCGAGCGGGAGGTCCTACGAGCAGTACTTC. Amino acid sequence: CASGPSGRSYEQYF.

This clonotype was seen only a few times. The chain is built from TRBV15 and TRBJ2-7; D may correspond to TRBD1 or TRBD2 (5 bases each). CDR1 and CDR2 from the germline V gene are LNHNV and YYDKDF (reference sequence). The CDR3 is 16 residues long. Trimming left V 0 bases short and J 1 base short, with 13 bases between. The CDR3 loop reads CATSRDRGTGSYEQYF. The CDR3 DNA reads TGTGCCACCAGCAGAGATCGAGGGACGGGATCCTACGAGCAGTACTTC.

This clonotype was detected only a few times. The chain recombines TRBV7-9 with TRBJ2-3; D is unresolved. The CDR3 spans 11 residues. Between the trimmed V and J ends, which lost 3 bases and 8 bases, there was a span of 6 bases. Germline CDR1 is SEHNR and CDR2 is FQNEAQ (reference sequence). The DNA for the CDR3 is TGTGCCAGCAGCTTCAGTCCTACGCAGTATTTT. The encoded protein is CASSFSPTQYF.

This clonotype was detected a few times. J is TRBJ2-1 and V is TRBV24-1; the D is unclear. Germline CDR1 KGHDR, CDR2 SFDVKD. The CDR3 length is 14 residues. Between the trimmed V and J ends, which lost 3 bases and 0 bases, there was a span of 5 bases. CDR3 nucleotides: TGTGCCACCAGTGATGGGGACTCCTACAATGAGCAGTTCTTC. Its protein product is CATSDGDSYNEQFF.

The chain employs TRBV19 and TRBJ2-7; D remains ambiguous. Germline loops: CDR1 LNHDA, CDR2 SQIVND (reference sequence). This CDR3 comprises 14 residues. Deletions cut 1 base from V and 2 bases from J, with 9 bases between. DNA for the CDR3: TGTGCCAGTAGTATAGCCTCAAGTACCTACGAGCAGTACTTC. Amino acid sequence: CASSIASSTYEQYF.

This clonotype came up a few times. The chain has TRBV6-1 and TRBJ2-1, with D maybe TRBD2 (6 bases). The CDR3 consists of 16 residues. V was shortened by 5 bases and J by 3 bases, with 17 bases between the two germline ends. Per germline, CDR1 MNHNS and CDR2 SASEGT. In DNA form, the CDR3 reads TGTGCCAGCAGTTCGGGACCGACTAGATTCTACAATGAGCAGTTCTTC. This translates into CASSSGPTRFYNEQFF.

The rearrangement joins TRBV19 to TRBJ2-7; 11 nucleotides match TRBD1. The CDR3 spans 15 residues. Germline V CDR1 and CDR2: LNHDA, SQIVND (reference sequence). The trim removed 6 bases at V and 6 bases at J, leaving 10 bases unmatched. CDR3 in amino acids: CASRLRDRGASEQYF. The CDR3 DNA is TGTGCCAGTAGATTACGGGACAGGGGGGCCAGCGAGCAGTACTTC.

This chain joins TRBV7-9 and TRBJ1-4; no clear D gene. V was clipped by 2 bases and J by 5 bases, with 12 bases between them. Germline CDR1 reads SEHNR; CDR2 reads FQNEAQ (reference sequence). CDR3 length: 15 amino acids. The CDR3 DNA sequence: TGTGCCAGCAGCTTAAGCCGTATGAACAATGAAAAACTGTTTTTT. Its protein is CASSLSRMNNEKLFF.